Presented here are 10 T cell receptor beta chains from one specimen sequenced in a study of beta chain features in type 1 diabetes. General study findings and limits: Shorter TCRB CDR3s, moderately but significantly so, marked every one of the four CD4+ subsets in Type 1 diabetes patients.

Antigen specificity for these receptors is unknown. Sequencing targeted expressed TCRB transcripts, as all isolated RNA had been reverse transcribed. Clones were sequenced by immunoSEQ multiplex PCR, and TCRdb holds only the in-frame ones, with some missing. Of 40,000 to 45,000 clones listed, approximately 72% are singletons. Sequencing used Tregs from blood. These TCRs come from a young woman with type 1 diabetes.

The chain is built from TRBV27 and TRBJ2-1; the match to TRBD2 covers 11 bases. The CDR3 is 15 residues long. J was trimmed by 8 bases and V by 7 bases; bases with no gene match: 10. Germline assignment: CDR1 MNHEY and CDR2 SMNVEV (reference sequence). The CDR3 sequence is CASMGQLAGVDEQFF. The CDR3 DNA is TGTGCCAGCATGGGTCAACTAGCGGGAGTCGATGAGCAGTTCTTC.

This clone was counted a few times. The genes are TRBV7-9 and TRBJ2-2; a possible D gene is TRBD1 (6 bases). The CDR3 has 12 amino acids. V shed 2 bases and J shed 9 bases, with 7 bases lying between them. Germline V lookup: CDR1 SEHNR, CDR2 FQNEAQ (reference sequence). CDR3 sequence reads: CASSLQGRELFF. CDR3 bases: TGTGCCAGCAGCTTACAGGGGCGGGAGCTGTTTTTT.

With regard to this clone: One end of the junction is discordant with germline, which a read error may explain. The chain links TRBV6-5 to TRBJ2-2, with D unclear. The CDR3 contains 8 residues. From germline, CDR1 is MNHEY and CDR2 SVGAGI. As DNA, the CDR3 is TGCCCGGAGTGGGAGCTGTTTTTT. Translation gives CPEWELFF.

V usage is TRBV20-1 and J usage is TRBJ1-2, with no clear D. This CDR3 is 10 amino acids long. Deletions cut 6 bases from V and 4 bases from J, with 6 bases between. In germline, CDR1 is DFQATT, CDR2 SNEGSKA (reference sequence). This CDR3 is CSALSYGYTF. In DNA, the CDR3 is TGCAGTGCATTGAGCTATGGCTACACCTTC.

The V call is TRBV6-6, the J call TRBJ2-7; maybe TRBD1 (5 bases). CDR1 is MNHNY, CDR2 SVGAGI, per germline (reference sequence). Trimming removed 4 bases at V and 6 bases at J, with 13 bases between. This CDR3 has 13 amino acids. The CDR3 DNA is TGTGCCAGCAGTTTCGACCAGGGTCTCGAGCAGTACTTC. Residues: CASSFDQGLEQYF.

Notes on this clone: The sample holds other DNA sequences that translate to the same CDR3. J is TRBJ2-1 and V is TRBV6-5; 8 nucleotides match TRBD2. The J segment lost 4 bases and the V segment lost 0 bases, leaving 2 bases of the junction unmatched. Germline lookup yields CDR1 MNHEY and CDR2 SVGAGI. The CDR3 spans 15 residues. The CDR3 coding sequence is TGTGCCAGCAGTTACTCAGGACTAGCTTACAATGAGCAGTTCTTC. Encoded protein: CASSYSGLAYNEQFF.

This clone has just a few counts. The chain couples TRBV5-1 to TRBJ2-3, with 7 bases that match TRBD1. With 6 bases clipped from V and 8 bases from J, the junction kept 12 bases outside the gene matches. Germline V gene lookup returns CDR1 SGHRS and CDR2 YFSETQ. The CDR3 contains 14 residues. This chain's CDR3 is CASTVGTEGGTQYF. As DNA, the CDR3 is TGCGCCAGCACCGTCGGGACAGAAGGGGGTACGCAGTATTTT.

The chain carries TRBV2 and TRBJ1-5; D is undetermined. There are 12 residues in the CDR3. Deletions cut 7 bases from V and 3 bases from J, with 7 bases between. Germline V CDR1 and CDR2: SNHLY, FYNNEI. The CDR3 reads CASKAPNQPQHF. The CDR3 nucleotides read TGTGCCAGCAAAGCCCCCAATCAGCCCCAGCATTTT.

V and J are TRBV7-2 and TRBJ2-3, with TRBD1 as a possible D gene (5 bases). V gave up 5 bases and J gave up 5 bases, with 11 bases separating them. The germline CDR1 and CDR2 sequences are SGHTA and FQGNSA. The CDR3 runs 13 residues. CDR3 loop: CASSPRAGDTQYF. Here the CDR3 DNA reads TGTGCCAGCAGCCCCAGGGCTGGAGATACGCAGTATTTT.

V gene TRBV7-2 combines with J gene TRBJ2-7, with 8 bases identical to TRBD1. The CDR3 is 14 amino acids. Germline V lookup: CDR1 SGHTA, CDR2 FQGNSA. The V segment lost 4 bases and the J segment 7 bases; nucleotides outside the gene matches: 9. The CDR3: CASSSGQGPWEQYF. In nucleotides, the CDR3 is TGTGCCAGCAGCTCCGGACAGGGACCATGGGAGCAGTACTTC.